This TCR beta chain was identified in a study of shared clonotypes between healthy human individuals. Data came from immunoSEQ multiplex PCR; TCRdb stores just in-frame clones and leaves some out. The top ten clones hold over 1% of a sample with some 1,400,000 clones, roughly 95% of them seen once. Each donor was a Caucasian adult residing in Nashville, Tennessee. This CDR3 contains 13 residues. The V end lost 2 bases, the J end lost 5 bases, and 7 bases lay between the germline ends. In germline, CDR1 is MDHEN, CDR2 SYDVKM. Study results and limitations: Generally, naive subsets came out with larger estimated richness than memory subsets. Collection of samples was limited to blood; tissue repertoires likely differ.

To note about this clone: What it binds is unknown.

This TCR derives from a man aged 25 to 40 in good health. The J gene is TRBJ1-5, the V gene TRBV28; a possible D gene is TRBD1 (6 bases). The sequenced sample was naive CD4+ T cells sorted from blood. Specified subset: CD45RA+ positively selected. This chain's CDR3 is CASSLGTHQPQHF. For the CDR3, the DNA is TGTGCCAGCAGTTTAGGGACACATCAGCCCCAGCATTTT.